This T cell receptor (beta chain) was observed in a study of hypomethylating agent response in myelodysplastic syndrome. TCRdb keeps only in-frame clones here, not all; method: immunoSEQ multiplex PCR. The sample includes approximately 10,000 clones, 83% of them seen just once. This CDR3 region has 17 residues. The germline gives CDR1 SGDLS, CDR2 YYNGEE. The J segment lost 1 base and the V segment lost 0 bases, leaving 6 bases of the junction unmatched. The chain couples TRBV9 to TRBJ2-3; TRBD2 aligns across 9 bases. Sequenced here: bone marrow, sampled before or after starting hypomethylating agent treatment for myelodysplastic syndrome (not recorded which). The TCR originated in a human donor with myelodysplastic syndrome. CDR3 protein: CASSVGLGGGGTDTQYF. CDR3 nucleotides: TGTGCCAGCAGCGTAGGTTTGGGCGGGGGGGGCACAGATACGCAGTATTTT.